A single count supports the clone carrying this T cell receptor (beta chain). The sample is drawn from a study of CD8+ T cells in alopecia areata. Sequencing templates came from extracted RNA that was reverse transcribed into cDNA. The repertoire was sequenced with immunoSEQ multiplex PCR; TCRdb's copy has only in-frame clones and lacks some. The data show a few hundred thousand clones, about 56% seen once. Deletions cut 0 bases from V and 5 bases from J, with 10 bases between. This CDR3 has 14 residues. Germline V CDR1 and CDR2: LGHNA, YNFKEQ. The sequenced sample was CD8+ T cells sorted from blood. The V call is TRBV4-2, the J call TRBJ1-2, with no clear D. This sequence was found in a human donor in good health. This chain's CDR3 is CASSQEVSEYGYTF. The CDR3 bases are TGTGCCAGCAGCCAAGAGGTCAGCGAGTATGGCTACACCTTC.